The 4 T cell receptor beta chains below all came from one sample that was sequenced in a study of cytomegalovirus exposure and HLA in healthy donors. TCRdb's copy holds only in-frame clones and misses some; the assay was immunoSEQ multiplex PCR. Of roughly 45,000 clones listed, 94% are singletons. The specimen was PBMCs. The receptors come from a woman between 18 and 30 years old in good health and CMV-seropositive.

In DNA form, the CDR3 reads TGTGCCAGCAGTCCCAGAGGGGGCACCGGGGAGCTGTTTTTT. Its protein is CASSPRGGTGELFF. This sequence joins TRBV27 and TRBJ2-2; D may be TRBD1 (6 bases). Germline values: CDR1 MNHEY, CDR2 SMNVEV (reference sequence). The V end lost 5 bases, the J end lost 4 bases, and 11 bases lay between the germline ends. CDR3 length equals 14 residues.

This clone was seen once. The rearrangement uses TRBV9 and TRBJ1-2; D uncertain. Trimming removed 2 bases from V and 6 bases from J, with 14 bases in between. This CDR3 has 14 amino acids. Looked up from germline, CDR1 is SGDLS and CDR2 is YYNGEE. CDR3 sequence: CASSVPGPADGYTF. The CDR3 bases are TGTGCCAGCAGCGTGCCTGGCCCCGCGGATGGCTACACCTTC.

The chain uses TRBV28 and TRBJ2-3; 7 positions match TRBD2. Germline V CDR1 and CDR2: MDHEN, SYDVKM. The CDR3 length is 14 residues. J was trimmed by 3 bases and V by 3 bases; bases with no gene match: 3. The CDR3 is CASSLTAGTDTQYF. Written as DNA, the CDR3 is TGTGCCAGCAGTTTGACAGCGGGGACAGATACGCAGTATTTT.

Here the CDR3 reads CASSFSLIHNHYEQYF. CDR3 DNA sequence: TGTGCCAGCAGTTTTTCTCTTATACACAATCACTACGAGCAGTACTTC. The rearrangement links TRBV28 to TRBJ2-7, with D uncertain. Germline values: CDR1 MDHEN, CDR2 SYDVKM. The V gene lost 3 bases and the J gene lost 3 bases, with 18 bases spanning the gap. The CDR3 is 16 amino acids.